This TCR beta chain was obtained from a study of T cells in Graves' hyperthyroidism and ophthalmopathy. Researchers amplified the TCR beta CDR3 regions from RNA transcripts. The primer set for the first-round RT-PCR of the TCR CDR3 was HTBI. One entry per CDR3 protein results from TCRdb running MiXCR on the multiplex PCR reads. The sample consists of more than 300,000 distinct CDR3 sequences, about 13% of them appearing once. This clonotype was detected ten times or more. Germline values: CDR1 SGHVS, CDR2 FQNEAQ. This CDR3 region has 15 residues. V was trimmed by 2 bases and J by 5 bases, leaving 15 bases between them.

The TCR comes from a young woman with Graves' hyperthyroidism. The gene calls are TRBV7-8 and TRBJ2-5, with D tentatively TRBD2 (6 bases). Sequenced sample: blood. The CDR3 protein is CASSLSGVNKETQYF. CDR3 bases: TGTGCCAGCAGCTTATCGGGAGTCAACAAGGAGACCCAGTACTTC.